This section outlines one T cell receptor beta chain sequence together with its context. Its antigen is still unknown. The data were taken from a study of CD8 T cells in ankylosing spondylitis. Study observations and caveats: Reportedly, significant enrichment of disease-linked clones occurred in matched ankylosing spondylitis synovial fluid.

Each CDR3 protein gets one entry after TCRdb re-called the 5' RACE reads with MiXCR. The table includes approximately 100,000 distinct CDR3 sequences, almost 8.5% detected once. CDR1 is SGHTA and CDR2 is FQGNSA in the germline V gene. After removal of 5 bases from V and 5 bases from J, the junction contained 11 bases not matched to a gene. The CDR3 extends over 15 amino acids. The sample taken for sequencing was blood, either unsorted or a sorted T cell fraction (not recorded which). The genes are TRBV7-2 and TRBJ2-7; 8 nucleotides match TRBD1. The receptor's source is a male donor with ankylosing spondylitis or in good health (not recorded which). CDR3: CASSPQDRVIDEQYF. The CDR3 bases are TGTGCCAGCAGCCCGCAGGACAGGGTGATCGACGAGCAGTACTTC.